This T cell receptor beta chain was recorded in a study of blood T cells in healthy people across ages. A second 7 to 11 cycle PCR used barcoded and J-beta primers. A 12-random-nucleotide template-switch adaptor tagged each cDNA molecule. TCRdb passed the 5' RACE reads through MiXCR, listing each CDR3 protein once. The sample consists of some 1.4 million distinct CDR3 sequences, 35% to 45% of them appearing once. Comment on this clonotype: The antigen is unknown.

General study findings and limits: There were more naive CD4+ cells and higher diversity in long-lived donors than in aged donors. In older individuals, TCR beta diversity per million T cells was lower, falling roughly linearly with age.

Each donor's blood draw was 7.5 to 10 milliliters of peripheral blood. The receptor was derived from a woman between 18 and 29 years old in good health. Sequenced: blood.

CDR3 DNA sequence: TGTGCCAGCAAGGACGACGGCGGGGGGAATACTGAAGCTTTCTTT. Its protein is CASKDDGGGNTEAFF. This rearrangement joins TRBV6-4 to TRBJ1-1; the D gene is possibly TRBD1 (5 bases). Trimming left V 7 bases short and J 5 bases short, with 20 bases between. The CDR3 runs to 15 residues. CDR1 and CDR2 (germline): MRHNA, SNTAGT.